These 18 T cell receptor beta chains originate from one sample sequenced in a study of cytomegalovirus exposure and HLA in healthy donors. PCR was performed using 60 Vbeta and 13 Jbeta primers. Data came from immunoSEQ multiplex PCR; TCRdb stores just in-frame clones and leaves some out. The sample has under 200,000 clones; around 80% are singletons. Sequenced input: PBMCs. The receptors stem from a male donor in good health and CMV-seropositive.

The V gene is TRBV27, the J gene TRBJ2-7; tentative D call: TRBD2 (6 bases). Per the germline V gene, CDR1 is MNHEY and CDR2 is SMNVEV (reference sequence). V gave up 11 bases and J gave up 2 bases, with 19 bases separating them. The CDR3 has 14 amino acids. The CDR3 protein is CASSVASGAYEQYF. The DNA of the CDR3 is TGTGCCTCCTCTGTAGCATCGGGAGCCTACGAGCAGTACTTC.

J is TRBJ1-3 and V is TRBV7-2; D gene uncertain. Germline lookup yields CDR1 SGHTA and CDR2 FQGNSA. V was clipped by 5 bases and J by 0 bases, with 11 bases between them. The length of the CDR3 is 15 residues. CDR3 amino acids: CASSLVHSSGNTIYF. Here the CDR3 DNA reads TGTGCCAGCAGCCTTGTTCACAGCTCTGGAAACACCATATATTTT.

The chain joins TRBV7-9 to TRBJ2-3, with 13 bases fitting TRBD2. From germline, CDR1 is SEHNR and CDR2 FQNEAQ (reference sequence). V lost 2 bases to trimming and J lost 2 bases; unmatched junction nucleotides: 7. The CDR3 contains 18 residues. CDR3 loop: CASSLWLGTSGTTDTQYF. Written as DNA, the CDR3 is TGTGCCAGCAGCTTATGGTTGGGGACTAGCGGGACCACAGATACGCAGTATTTT.

This clone occurred once. The rearrangement uses TRBV5-1 and TRBJ2-5; TRBD1 aligns across 7 bases. Germline lookup yields CDR1 SGHRS and CDR2 YFSETQ. Trimming removed 4 bases from V and 4 bases from J; junction bases left unmatched: 4. The CDR3 has 13 residues. The CDR3 spells CASSQGERETQYF. The CDR3 bases are TGCGCCAGCAGCCAGGGGGAGAGAGAGACCCAGTACTTC.

The chain uses TRBV28 and TRBJ2-5; 7 nucleotides agree with TRBD1. This CDR3 region has 15 residues. Looked up from germline, CDR1 is MDHEN and CDR2 is SYDVKM. V lost 6 bases and J lost 4; bases outside the gene matches: 11. The CDR3 spells CASRLQTGTLETQYF. The DNA for the CDR3 is TGTGCCAGCAGGCTTCAGACAGGGACCCTAGAGACCCAGTACTTC.

This chain uses TRBV29-1 with TRBJ2-3; 11 bases map to TRBD2. CDR1 is SQVTM, CDR2 ANQGSEA, per germline. V lost 6 bases, J lost 5 bases, and 7 bases stayed unmatched. The CDR3 consists of 14 residues. DNA for the CDR3: TGCAGCGTGCCCACTAGCGGGAGTAGAGATACGCAGTATTTT. Amino acid sequence: CSVPTSGSRDTQYF.

This clone has a handful of counts. The DNA for the CDR3 is TGTGCCAGCAGCCAAACCGGGACAGGGGGGGAGTACTTC. The encoded protein is CASSQTGTGGEYF. This chain uses TRBV14 with TRBJ2-7; the match to TRBD1 covers 11 bases. V trimming: 2 bases; J trimming: 11 bases; junction bases outside the gene matches: 5. Germline V gene data show CDR1 as SGHDN and CDR2 as FVKESK. This CDR3 is 13 amino acids long. The full variable domain, completed using reference TRBV14 and TRBJ2-7, is EAGVTQFPSHSVIEKGQTVTLRCDPISGHDNLYWYRRVMGKEIKFLLHFVKESKQDESGMPNNRFLAERTGGTYSTLKVQPAELEDSGVYFCASSQTGTGGEYFGPGTRLTVT.

The DNA for the CDR3 is TGTGCCATCAGTGAGTCGGGACAGGCTGAAGCTTTCTTT. This gives the protein CAISESGQAEAFF. This chain uses TRBV10-3 with TRBJ1-1, with 8 bases matching TRBD1. The CDR3 totals 13 residues. The germline CDR1 and CDR2 sequences are ENHRY and SYGVKD. V lost 0 bases, J lost 6 bases, and 0 bases stayed unmatched.

This clone was counted once. J is TRBJ1-5 and V is TRBV30; D may be TRBD1 (6 bases). This CDR3 is built from 14 residues. The V and J ends lost 6 bases and 4 bases respectively, with 16 bases between them. CDR1 is GTSNPN, CDR2 SVGIG, per germline (reference sequence). The CDR3 is CACGKWQGNQPQHF. The CDR3 DNA reads as TGTGCCTGCGGCAAATGGCAGGGGAATCAGCCCCAGCATTTT.

The CDR3 DNA reads as TGCGCCAGCAGCTCCCCACGGACTAGCGATGAGCAGTTCTTC. Its protein is CASSSPRTSDEQFF. The chain is built from TRBV5-1 and TRBJ2-1, with 9 bases that match TRBD2. The CDR3 runs to 14 residues. Per germline, CDR1 SGHRS and CDR2 YFSETQ. V was pared by 3 bases and J by 8 bases, with 6 bases of the junction left unmatched.

The chain combines TRBV18 with TRBJ2-2, with 10 bases lining up with TRBD2. With 5 bases clipped from V and 4 bases from J, the junction kept 4 bases outside the gene matches. This CDR3 region has 15 residues. Germline assignment: CDR1 KGHSH and CDR2 LQKENI. CDR3 region: CASSGLAEVTGELFF. CDR3 sequence (DNA): TGTGCCAGCTCAGGACTAGCGGAAGTCACCGGGGAGCTGTTTTTT.

The chain links TRBV11-1 to TRBJ2-1; no reliable D call. CDR3 length: 12 residues. V shed 4 bases and J shed 6 bases, with 7 bases lying between them. Germline V lookup: CDR1 SGHAT, CDR2 FQDESV (reference sequence). The CDR3 here is CASSSVGNEQFF. CDR3 DNA sequence: TGTGCCAGCAGCTCCGTCGGCAATGAGCAGTTCTTC.

The chain's CDR3 is CASMGSVEGRTSGTEWEQYF. Here the CDR3 DNA reads TGTGCCAGTATGGGGTCGGTCGAGGGAAGGACTAGCGGGACGGAATGGGAGCAGTACTTC. The J gene is TRBJ2-7, the V gene TRBV19, with TRBD2 identical over 12 bases. The CDR3 has 20 residues. Trimming cost V 7 bases and J 7 bases; bases outside gene matches: 26. Per germline, CDR1 LNHDA and CDR2 SQIVND (reference sequence).

V is TRBV7-8 and J is TRBJ1-1; D unresolved. The ends were cut back, 0 bases at V and 6 bases at J, with 14 bases in the middle. Germline V gene lookup returns CDR1 SGHVS and CDR2 FQNEAQ. CDR3 length: 15 residues. The DNA for the CDR3 is TGTGCCAGCAGCTTAGCCCCCCGTCGGGAGGCTGAAGCTTTCTTT. It encodes CASSLAPRREAEAFF.

This chain uses TRBV28 with TRBJ1-4; possibly TRBD1 for D (5 bases). V was clipped by 3 bases and J by 14 bases, with 16 bases between them. Germline V gene lookup returns CDR1 MDHEN and CDR2 SYDVKM. CDR3 size: 13 residues. The CDR3 bases are TGTGCCAGCAGTTTCCCGACAGCGAAGGGGCTGTTTTTT. This translates into CASSFPTAKGLFF.

The CDR3 sequence: CASSLRRGGRGTEAFF. CDR3 DNA: TGTGCCAGCAGTTTGAGACGGGGGGGACGGGGCACTGAAGCTTTCTTT. The V and J genes are TRBV27 and TRBJ1-1, with D possibly TRBD1 on 5 matching bases. This CDR3 has 16 amino acids. V lost 3 bases and J 4 bases, leaving 18 bases between the germline ends. Germline CDR1 reads MNHEY; CDR2 reads SMNVEV (reference sequence).

This clone was counted a single time. The chain combines TRBV10-3 with TRBJ2-7, with D possibly TRBD1 on 5 matching bases. There are 11 residues in the CDR3. Trimming shortened V by 8 bases and J by 2 bases, and 7 bases separated the two germline ends. CDR1 and CDR2 from the germline V gene are ENHRY and SYGVKD. The CDR3 coding sequence is TGTGCCATCCGCAGGGCCTACGAGCAGTACTTC. Translation: CAIRRAYEQYF.

This clone was counted between two and nine times. A far larger clone lies a single base away; this is likely a read error. V and J are TRBV25-1 and TRBJ2-7; D unclear. The germline CDR1 and CDR2 sequences are MGHDK and SYGVNS. The CDR3 covers 13 residues. With 4 bases removed from V and 5 bases from J, the gap between germline ends came to 12 bases. The CDR3 spells CASSARLQDEQYF. CDR3 bases: TGTGCCAGCAGTGCCCGCCTGCAGGACGAGCAGTACTTC.